Only a few counts were recorded for the clone carrying this T cell receptor beta chain. Its specificity is unknown. Purity exceeding 95% was reached by all sorted populations. What was sequenced were expressed TCRB transcripts, since all of the isolated RNA had been reverse transcribed. Clones were sequenced by immunoSEQ multiplex PCR, and TCRdb holds only the in-frame ones, with some missing. The repertoire holds about 620,000 clones, with around 16% as singletons. V shed 6 bases and J shed 13 bases, with 24 bases lying between them. Germline V lookup: CDR1 SNHLY, CDR2 FYNNEI. The CDR3 loop spans 14 amino acids. The data originate from a study of beta chain features in type 1 diabetes. Study-level findings and limits: Insertions were fewer and deletions more numerous at VDJ junctions in type 1 diabetes patients.

What was sequenced was naive CD4+ T cells from blood. The TCR comes from a man between 18 and 29 years old in good health. The V call is TRBV2, the J call TRBJ1-1; a weak D match, TRBD1 (6 bases). The CDR3 protein is CASSEIRDKPKYFF. CDR3 sequence (DNA): TGTGCCAGCAGCGAAATCCGGGACAAACCAAAGTATTTCTTT.